One and the same sample provided the 9 T cell receptor beta chains below, sequenced in a study of T cells in Graves' hyperthyroidism and ophthalmopathy. Authors of the study amplified TCR beta CDR3 regions from RNA transcripts. First-round RT-PCR of the TCR CDR3 relied on the HTBI primer set. TCRdb processed the multiplex PCR reads anew with MiXCR; each CDR3 protein has one entry. The sample records some 620,000 distinct CDR3 sequences, around 15% being singletons. Sample: blood. The receptor source for this set is a woman aged 30 to 39 with Graves' hyperthyroidism.

This clonotype was observed a few times. The DNA for the CDR3 is TGCGCCAGCAGCCCAGACTATGGGGGTGGTGAAAAACTGTTTTTT. Its protein product is CASSPDYGGGEKLFF. The rearrangement links TRBV4-1 to TRBJ1-4, with D possibly matching TRBD1 (5 bases). This CDR3 contains 15 residues. Trimming took off 4 bases at V and 7 bases at J, with 16 bases between the two ends. Per germline, CDR1 MGHRA and CDR2 YSYEKL.

V and J are TRBV29-1 and TRBJ1-3, with D hard to call. CDR1 is SQVTM and CDR2 is ANQGSEA in the germline V gene. The CDR3 is 11 amino acids. Trimming took off 5 bases at V and 4 bases at J, with 6 bases between the two ends. The chain's CDR3 is CSVPAGNTIYF. The CDR3 nucleotides read TGCAGCGTTCCAGCCGGAAACACCATATATTTT.

This clonotype came up many times. The chain links TRBV30 to TRBJ2-1; 8 nucleotides line up with TRBD2. Germline trimming cut 8 bases from V and 4 bases from J; bases unmatched to any gene: 10. Germline CDR1 reads GTSNPN; CDR2 reads SVGIG (reference sequence). The CDR3 extends over 14 amino acids. CDR3 nucleotides: TGTGCCCGAACAAAAGCGGGAGAGTACAATGAGCAGTTCTTC. Residues: CARTKAGEYNEQFF.

The chain joins TRBV20-1 to TRBJ1-3; D gene unclear. There are 14 residues in the CDR3. From germline, CDR1 is DFQATT and CDR2 SNEGSKA (reference sequence). Trimming stripped 3 bases from V and 0 bases from J, with 9 bases between. DNA for the CDR3: TGCAGTGCTAGGGAGGCGAACTCTGGAAACACCATATATTTT. This gives the protein CSAREANSGNTIYF.

The table lists this clonotype with a few counts. Since a much larger clone is just one base distant, this may be a read error. The CDR3 here is CASSFPEGRMNTEASF. The CDR3 nucleotides read TGTGCCAGCAGCTTCCCCGAGGGGAGGATGAACACTGAAGCTTCCTTT. This chain connects TRBV7-2 to TRBJ1-1; the D gene is possibly TRBD1 (5 bases). The CDR3 has 16 amino acids. Germline CDR1 is SGHTA and CDR2 is FQGNSA. The full variable domain, rest sourced from reference TRBV7-2 and TRBJ1-1, is GAGVSQSPSNKVTEKGKDVELRCDPISGHTALYWYRQSLGQGLEFLIYFQGNSAPDKSGLPSDRFSAERTGGSVSTLTIQRTQQEDSAVYLCASSFPEGRMNTEASFGQGTRLTVV.

This clonotype came up many times. The chain couples TRBV20-1 to TRBJ1-5; 7 nucleotides align to TRBD1. From germline, CDR1 is DFQATT and CDR2 SNEGSKA (reference sequence). V lost 5 bases, J lost 3 bases, and 10 bases stayed unmatched. The CDR3 extends over 15 amino acids. Here the CDR3 DNA reads TGCAGTGCTGCCGACAGGGAAGTGTTCAATCAGCCCCAGCATTTT. It is translated as CSAADREVFNQPQHF.

Remarks on this clonotype: Since the CDR3 does not end with the conserved phenylalanine or tryptophan, this likely comes from a read error. The chain has TRBV18 and TRBJ1-5; 8 bases map to TRBD1. Germline lookup yields CDR1 KGHSH and CDR2 LQKENI. The CDR3 is 14 amino acids. V was clipped by 3 bases and J by 5 bases; unmatched bases: 3. The CDR3 here is CASSPETGDQPQHL. The CDR3 DNA reads as TGTGCCAGCTCACCGGAGACAGGGGATCAGCCCCAGCATTTG.

V gene TRBV2 combines with J gene TRBJ1-1; 7 bases fit TRBD1. The CDR3 is made up of 14 amino acids. From germline, CDR1 is SNHLY and CDR2 FYNNEI. With 6 bases clipped from V and 6 bases from J, the junction kept 10 bases outside the gene matches. The CDR3 here is CASRDFRDRSEAFF. The CDR3 region has the DNA TGTGCCAGCAGAGATTTCCGGGACAGATCTGAAGCTTTCTTT.

Many counts were recorded for this clonotype. V is TRBV11-2 and J is TRBJ2-1; D gene uncertain. Germline V lookup: CDR1 SGHAT, CDR2 FQNNGV. V was clipped by 0 bases and J by 2 bases, with 11 bases between them. This CDR3 spans 16 amino acids. CDR3 coding DNA: TGTGCCAGCAGCTTAGACCCTAGTTTCCCCTACAATGAGCAGTTCTTC. This translates into CASSLDPSFPYNEQFF. The entire variable domain, with the rest obtained from reference TRBV11-2 and TRBJ2-1, is as follows: EAGVAQSPRYKIIEKRQSVAFWCNPISGHATLYWYQQILGQGPKLLIQFQNNGVVDDSQLPKDRFSAERLKGVDSTLKIQPAKLEDSAVYLCASSLDPSFPYNEQFFGPGTRLTVL.